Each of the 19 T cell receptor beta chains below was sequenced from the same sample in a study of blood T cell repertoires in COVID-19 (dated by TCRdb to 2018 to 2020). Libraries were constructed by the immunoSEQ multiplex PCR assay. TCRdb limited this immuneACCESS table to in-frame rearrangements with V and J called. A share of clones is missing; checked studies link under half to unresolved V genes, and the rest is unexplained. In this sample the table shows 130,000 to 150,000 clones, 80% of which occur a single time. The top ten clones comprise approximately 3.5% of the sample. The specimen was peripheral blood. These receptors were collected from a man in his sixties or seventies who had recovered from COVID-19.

The CDR3 bases are TGTGCCAGCAGTTTAGCGGGAGGGGCGGAGACCCAGTACTTC. Its translation is CASSLAGGAETQYF. The V call is TRBV27, the J call TRBJ2-5; 9 nucleotides line up with TRBD2. CDR1 is MNHEY, CDR2 SMNVEV, per germline (reference sequence). J gave up 5 bases and V 2 bases, and 3 bases lay outside the gene matches. CDR3 length equals 14 residues.

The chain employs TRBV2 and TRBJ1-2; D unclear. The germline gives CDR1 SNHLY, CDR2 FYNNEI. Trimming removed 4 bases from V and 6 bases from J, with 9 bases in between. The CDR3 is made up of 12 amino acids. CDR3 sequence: CASSGSEHGYTF. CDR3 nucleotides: TGTGCCAGCAGTGGCTCCGAGCATGGCTACACCTTC.

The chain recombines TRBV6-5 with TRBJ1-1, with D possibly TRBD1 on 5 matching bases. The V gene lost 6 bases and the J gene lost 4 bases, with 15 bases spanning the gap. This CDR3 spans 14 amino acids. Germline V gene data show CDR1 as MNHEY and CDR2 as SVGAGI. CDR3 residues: CASSRRVQSTEAFF. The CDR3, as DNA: TGTGCCAGCAGCCGCAGGGTGCAGAGCACTGAAGCTTTCTTT.

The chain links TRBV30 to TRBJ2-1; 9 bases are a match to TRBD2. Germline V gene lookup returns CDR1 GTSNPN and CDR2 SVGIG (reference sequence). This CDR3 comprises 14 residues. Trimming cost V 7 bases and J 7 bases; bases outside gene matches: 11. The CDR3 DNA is TGTGCCTATGAGGAACTAGCGGGTGCAAATGAGCAGTTCTTC. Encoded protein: CAYEELAGANEQFF.

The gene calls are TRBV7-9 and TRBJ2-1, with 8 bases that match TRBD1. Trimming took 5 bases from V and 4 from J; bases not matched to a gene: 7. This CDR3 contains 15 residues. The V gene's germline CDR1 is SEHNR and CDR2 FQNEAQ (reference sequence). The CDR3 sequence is CASSPPDREYNEQFF. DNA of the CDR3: TGTGCCAGCAGCCCCCCGGACAGGGAATACAATGAGCAGTTCTTC.

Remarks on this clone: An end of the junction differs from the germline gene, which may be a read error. This CDR3 is CASSWPKGQGVGGRSSF. The CDR3 region has the DNA TGTGCCAGCAGTTGGCCCAAAGGACAGGGTGTTGGTGGTCGGTCCTCATTC. This chain connects TRBV6-2 or TRBV6-3 to TRBJ1-2; the match to TRBD1 covers 8 bases. This CDR3 comprises 17 residues. Germline V gene sequence: CDR1 MNHEY, CDR2 SVGEGT.

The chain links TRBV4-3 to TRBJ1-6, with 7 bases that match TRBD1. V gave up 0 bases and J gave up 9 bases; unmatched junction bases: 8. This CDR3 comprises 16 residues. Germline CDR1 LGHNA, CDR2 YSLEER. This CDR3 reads CASSQDRDSWGSPLHF. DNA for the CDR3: TGCGCCAGCAGCCAAGATCGGGACAGCTGGGGTTCACCCCTCCACTTT.

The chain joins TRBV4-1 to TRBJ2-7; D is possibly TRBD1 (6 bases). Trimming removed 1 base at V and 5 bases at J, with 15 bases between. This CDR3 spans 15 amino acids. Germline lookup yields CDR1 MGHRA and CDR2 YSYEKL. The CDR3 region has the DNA TGCGCCAGCAGCCAAGTTTATCCAGGGGCCGACGAGCAGTACTTC. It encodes CASSQVYPGADEQYF.

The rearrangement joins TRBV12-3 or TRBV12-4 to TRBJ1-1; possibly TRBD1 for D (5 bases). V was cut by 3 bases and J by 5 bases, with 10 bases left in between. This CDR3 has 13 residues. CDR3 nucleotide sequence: TGTGCCAGCAGTTTTCTGGGGCGGACTGAAGCTTTCTTT. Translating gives CASSFLGRTEAFF.

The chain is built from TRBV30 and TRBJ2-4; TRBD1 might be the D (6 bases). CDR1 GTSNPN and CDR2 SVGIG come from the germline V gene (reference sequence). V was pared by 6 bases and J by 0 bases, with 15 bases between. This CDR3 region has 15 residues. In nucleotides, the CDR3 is TGTGCCTGCTGGACAGAAAGTTTAGCCAAAAACATTCAGTACTTC. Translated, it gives CACWTESLAKNIQYF.

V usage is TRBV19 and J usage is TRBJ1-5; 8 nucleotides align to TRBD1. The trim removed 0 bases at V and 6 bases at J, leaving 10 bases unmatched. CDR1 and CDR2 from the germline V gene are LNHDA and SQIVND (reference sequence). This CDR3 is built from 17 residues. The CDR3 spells CASSIEGSGGSLQPQHF. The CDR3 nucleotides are TGTGCCAGTAGTATAGAGGGGTCAGGGGGCTCCCTTCAGCCCCAGCATTTT.

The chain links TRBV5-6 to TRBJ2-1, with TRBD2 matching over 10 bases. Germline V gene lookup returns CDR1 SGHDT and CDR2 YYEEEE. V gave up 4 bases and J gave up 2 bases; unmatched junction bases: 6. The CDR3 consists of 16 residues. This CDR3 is CASSIPSGSTYNEQFF. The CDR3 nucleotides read TGTGCCAGCAGCATACCTAGCGGGAGTACCTACAATGAGCAGTTCTTC.

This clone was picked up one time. CDR3 in amino acids: CASSDGLAGGQETQYF. The CDR3 DNA reads TGTGCCAGCAGTGATGGACTAGCGGGAGGGCAAGAGACCCAGTACTTC. The chain recombines TRBV6-2 or TRBV6-3 with TRBJ2-5; 15 positions agree with TRBD2. Trimming took 5 bases from V and 2 from J; bases not matched to a gene: 3. The CDR3 consists of 16 residues. Germline V gene data show CDR1 as MNHEY and CDR2 as SVGEGT.

DNA of the CDR3: TGTGCCAGCAGCTTCGGGACAGATAGCAATCAGCCCCAGCATTTT. Translation gives CASSFGTDSNQPQHF. V usage is TRBV3-1 (or the pseudogene TRBV3-2) and J usage is TRBJ1-5; 7 bases agree with TRBD1. The CDR3 contains 15 residues. CDR1 and CDR2 from the germline V gene are LGHDT and YNNKEL (reference sequence). V shed 5 bases, J shed 0 bases, and the junction held 4 bases outside the gene matches.

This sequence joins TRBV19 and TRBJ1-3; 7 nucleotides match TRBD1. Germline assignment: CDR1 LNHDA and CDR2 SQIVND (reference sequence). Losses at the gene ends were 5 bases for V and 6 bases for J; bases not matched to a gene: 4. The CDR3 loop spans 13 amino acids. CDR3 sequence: CASSLGQSNTIYF. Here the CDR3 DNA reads TGTGCCAGTAGTTTGGGACAGTCAAACACCATATATTTT.

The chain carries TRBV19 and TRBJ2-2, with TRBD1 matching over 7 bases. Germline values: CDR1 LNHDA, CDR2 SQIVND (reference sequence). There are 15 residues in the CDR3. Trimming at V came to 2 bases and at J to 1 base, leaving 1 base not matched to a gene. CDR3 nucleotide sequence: TGTGCCAGTAGTATAAGGACAGGGAACACCGGGGAGCTGTTTTTT. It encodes CASSIRTGNTGELFF.

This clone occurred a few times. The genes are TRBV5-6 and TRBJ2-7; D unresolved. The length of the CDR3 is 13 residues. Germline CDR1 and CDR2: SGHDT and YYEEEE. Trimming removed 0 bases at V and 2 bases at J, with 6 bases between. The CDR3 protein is CASSLDQTYEQYF. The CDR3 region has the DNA TGTGCCAGCAGCTTGGACCAGACCTACGAGCAGTACTTC.

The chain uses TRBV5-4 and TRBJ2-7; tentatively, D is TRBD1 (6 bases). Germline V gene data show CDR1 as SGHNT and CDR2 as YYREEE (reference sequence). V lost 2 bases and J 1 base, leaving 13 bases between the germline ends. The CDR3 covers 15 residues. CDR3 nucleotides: TGTGCCAGCAGCTTACAGGGTATGGAATCCTACGAGCAGTACTTC. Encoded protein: CASSLQGMESYEQYF. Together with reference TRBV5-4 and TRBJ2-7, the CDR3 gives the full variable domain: ETGVTQSPTHLIKTRGQQVTLRCSSQSGHNTVSWYQQALGQGPQFIFQYYREEENGRGNFPPRFSGLQFPNYSSELNVNALELDDSALYLCASSLQGMESYEQYFGPGTRLTVT.

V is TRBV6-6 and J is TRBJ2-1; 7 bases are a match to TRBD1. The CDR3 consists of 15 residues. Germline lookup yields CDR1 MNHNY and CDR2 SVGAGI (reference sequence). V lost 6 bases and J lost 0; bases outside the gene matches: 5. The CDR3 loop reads CASRQGSSSYNEQFF. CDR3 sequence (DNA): TGTGCCAGCAGACAGGGGAGTAGCTCCTACAATGAGCAGTTCTTC.